One T cell receptor (beta chain) is described in this entry. What it recognizes is unknown. This sample is drawn from a study of T cells after yellow fever vaccination. Whole-study findings and limits: Once the booster was given, most primary-vaccination clones reappeared, at approximately 97% for CD4 and over 85% for CD8.

MiXCR was run by TCRdb on the 5' RACE reads, yielding one entry per CDR3 protein. The sample carries fewer than 450,000 distinct CDR3 sequences, roughly 8.6% recorded once. This material consisted of PBMCs, taken roughly seven weeks after the first yellow fever vaccination. This receptor was obtained from a man aged 18 to 30 who received the YFV17D yellow fever vaccine.

The CDR3 loop reads CASSYPGGGSPLHF. CDR3 DNA: TGTGCCAGCAGTTACCCCGGCGGGGGCTCACCCCTCCACTTT. The chain joins TRBV6-2 or TRBV6-3 to TRBJ1-6; TRBD1 might be the D (6 bases). Per germline, CDR1 MNHEY and CDR2 SVGEGT. The CDR3 is 14 residues long. V shed 2 bases and J shed 10 bases, with 12 bases lying between them.